This TCR beta chain was captured by sequencing in a study of cytomegalovirus exposure and HLA in healthy donors. Study results and caveats: Reports described diagnosis of cytomegalovirus status by the classifier as highly specific and sensitive.

This CDR3 comprises 15 residues. From germline, CDR1 is SGHRS and CDR2 YFSETQ. The V and J ends lost 3 bases and 1 base, in that order; junction bases with no gene match: 4. Sequenced by immunoSEQ multiplex PCR; TCRdb stores in-frame clones only, minus some. The sample has over 200,000 clones, around 90% seen once; the top ten hold 2% to 2.5%. Worth noting for this clone: Its antigen is currently unknown.

The chain uses TRBV5-1 and TRBJ1-5; 7 nucleotides align to TRBD1. This receptor was taken from a woman younger than 35 in good health and CMV-seropositive. The source material was PBMCs. CDR3 sequence (DNA): TGCGCCAGCAGCTGGTCGACAGGGAGCAATCAGCCCCAGCATTTT. The encoded protein is CASSWSTGSNQPQHF.